This passage covers 32 T cell receptor beta chains from one sample sequenced in a study of post-analysis software for immune sequencing data. TCR beta cDNA libraries included unique molecular identifiers. Using its own MiXCR run on the PCR reads, TCRdb lists one record per CDR3 protein. The sample carries 150,000 to 200,000 distinct CDR3 sequences, about 32% recorded once. Their recognized antigens are unknown. General study results and limits: The five TRBV segments detected at higher frequency in patients than in controls included TRBV5-6, TRBV5-1 and TRBV20-1.

What was sequenced was blood. These receptors all come from a girl aged 5 to 17 with multiple sclerosis.

The chain has TRBV6-5 and TRBJ2-3; possible D gene TRBD2, 5 bases. Germline CDR1 reads MNHEY; CDR2 reads SVGAGI. Trimming took 0 bases from V and 1 from J, leaving 20 bases between them. The CDR3 is 19 residues long. The CDR3: CASSYSVVGSPRGTDTQYF. As DNA, the CDR3 is TGTGCCAGCAGTTACTCCGTGGTTGGGAGTCCCAGAGGCACAGATACGCAGTATTTT.

This clonotype has just a few counts. The CDR3 sequence: CASTRIGQGDTEAFF. CDR3 nucleotide sequence: TGTGCCAGCACCCGGATTGGACAGGGGGACACTGAAGCTTTCTTT. The rearrangement joins TRBV12-3 or TRBV12-4 to TRBJ1-1; TRBD1 matches at 10 bases. With 7 bases clipped from V and 3 bases from J, the junction kept 8 bases outside the gene matches. CDR3 size: 15 residues.

This clonotype was seen more than once but under ten times. The V and J genes are TRBV5-1 and TRBJ2-3; D is ambiguous. The germline V and J ends were trimmed by 4 bases and 4 bases, with 7 bases remaining between them. The CDR3 sequence is 12 residues long. CDR1 is SGHRS, CDR2 YFSETQ, per germline. This chain's CDR3 is CASSEKADTQYF. CDR3 in DNA: TGCGCCAGCAGCGAGAAGGCAGATACGCAGTATTTT.

The chain joins TRBV7-9 to TRBJ1-6; 9 bases are shared with TRBD1. Unmatched junction bases numbered 2, after V lost 5 bases and J lost 3 bases. CDR3 length: 15 residues. CDR1 SEHNR and CDR2 FQNEAQ come from the germline V gene (reference sequence). CDR3 DNA sequence: TGTGCCAGCAGCATGGGACAGGGCTATAATTCACCCCTCCACTTT. It encodes CASSMGQGYNSPLHF.

Ten or more counts support this clonotype. The chain recombines TRBV5-1 with TRBJ2-1; no definite D call. Germline V lookup: CDR1 SGHRS, CDR2 YFSETQ. This CDR3 is 12 amino acids long. V was shortened by 2 bases and J by 0 bases, with 0 bases between the two germline ends. In DNA, the CDR3 is TGCGCCAGCAGCTTCTCCTACAATGAGCAGTTCTTC. The encoded protein is CASSFSYNEQFF.

This clonotype occurred many times. The chain has TRBV11-2 and TRBJ2-1, with TRBD2 as a possible D gene (7 bases). The CDR3 extends over 15 amino acids. CDR1 SGHAT and CDR2 FQNNGV come from the germline V gene. With 5 bases removed from V and 2 bases from J, the gap between germline ends came to 13 bases. The CDR3 nucleotides are TGTGCCAGCAGCCACGGGGGGACAACCTACAATGAGCAGTTCTTC. Amino acids: CASSHGGTTYNEQFF. The whole variable domain, filled in from reference TRBV11-2 and TRBJ2-1, reads EAGVAQSPRYKIIEKRQSVAFWCNPISGHATLYWYQQILGQGPKLLIQFQNNGVVDDSQLPKDRFSAERLKGVDSTLKIQPAKLEDSAVYLCASSHGGTTYNEQFFGPGTRLTVL.

V is TRBV5-5 and J is TRBJ2-1; possibly TRBD1 or TRBD2 for D (5 bases each). The J call is doubtful: the DNA matches TRBJ2-7 better. The CDR3 spans 12 residues. Germline V gives CDR1 SGHKS, CDR2 YYEKEE (reference sequence). CDR3 coding DNA: TGTGCCAGCAGCCCTACCTGGGGGGAGCAGTACTTC. It is translated as CASSPTWGEQYF.

This clonotype was found a few times. The chain employs TRBV6-5 and TRBJ2-2; no clear D. Germline assignment: CDR1 MNHEY and CDR2 SVGAGI. Trimming left V 5 bases short and J 8 bases short, with 15 bases between. The CDR3 sequence is 14 residues long. CDR3 sequence: CASSIWTGKGELFF. The CDR3 DNA reads as TGTGCCAGCAGTATTTGGACGGGTAAAGGGGAGCTGTTTTTT.

V gene TRBV5-1 combines with J gene TRBJ2-1, with D possibly being TRBD1 or TRBD2 (5 bases each). Per germline, CDR1 SGHRS and CDR2 YFSETQ. V was trimmed by 6 bases and J by 7 bases, leaving 23 bases between them. This CDR3 contains 16 residues. The CDR3 protein is CASNSGLTDLRNEQFF. CDR3 DNA sequence: TGCGCCAGCAACTCGGGGCTTACTGATCTTAGGAATGAGCAGTTCTTC. Together with reference TRBV5-1 and TRBJ2-1, the CDR3 gives the full variable domain: KAGVTQTPRYLIKTRGQQVTLSCSPISGHRSVSWYQQTPGQGLQFLFEYFSETQRNKGNFPGRFSGRQFSNSRSEMNVSTLELGDSALYLCASNSGLTDLRNEQFFGPGTRLTVL.

Regarding this clonotype: A single base separates this from a much larger clone, so it may be a read error. V and J are TRBV28 and TRBJ1-2; no firm D call. This CDR3 contains 15 residues. With 6 bases removed from V and 4 bases from J, the gap between germline ends came to 18 bases. From germline, CDR1 is MDHEN and CDR2 SYDVKM. The CDR3 spells CASRTPWETAYGYTF. CDR3 nucleotide sequence: TGTGCCAGCAGGACTCCCTGGGAGACCGCCTATGGCTACACCTTC.

The table lists this clonotype with many counts. CDR3 nucleotide sequence: TGCGCCAGCAGACGGGAGCGTCAAGAGACCCAGTACTTC. Protein: CASRRERQETQYF. The chain combines TRBV10-2 with TRBJ2-5; possible D gene TRBD2, 6 bases. In germline, CDR1 is WSHSY, CDR2 SAAADI. This CDR3 spans 13 amino acids. The V end was cut by 6 bases, the J end by 2 bases, with 10 bases between.

On this clonotype itself: The junction shows a germline mismatch at one end, possibly a read error. The chain uses TRBV12-3 or TRBV12-4 and TRBJ2-3, with D perhaps TRBD2 (6 bases). The CDR3 sequence is 14 residues long. CDR3 sequence: CAGSLGGTPDTQYF. The DNA of the CDR3 is TGTGCCGGCAGTTTAGGCGGGACCCCAGATACGCAGTATTTT.

In this sample, this clonotype turned up a few times. The chain employs TRBV14 and TRBJ2-4; D call uncertain. CDR1 SGHDN and CDR2 FVKESK come from the germline V gene. This CDR3 has 14 amino acids. V was trimmed by 1 base and J by 6 bases, leaving 10 bases between them. The CDR3 here is CASSQGYGPNIQYF. CDR3 nucleotide sequence: TGTGCCAGCAGCCAAGGTTACGGACCAAACATTCAGTACTTC.

This chain connects TRBV29-1 to TRBJ1-2; unclear D gene. CDR3 length: 15 amino acids. V was clipped by 4 bases and J by 4 bases, with 19 bases between them. In germline, CDR1 is SQVTM, CDR2 ANQGSEA. CDR3 nucleotides: TGCAGCGTTGCCCCCCCAGGTTCTCAACCCTATGGCTACACCTTC. As protein: CSVAPPGSQPYGYTF.

About this clonotype itself: Possible read error: a much larger clone is one base away. This rearrangement joins TRBV10-1 to TRBJ2-7; D is uncertain. The V and J ends lost 5 bases and 5 bases respectively, with 13 bases between them. This CDR3 spans 13 amino acids. Germline V gives CDR1 WNHNN, CDR2 SYGVQD (reference sequence). The CDR3, as DNA: TGCGCCAGCAGTAAAGGCTGGGATAACGAGCAGTACTTC. It specifies CASSKGWDNEQYF.

This chain links TRBV7-2 with TRBJ2-4, with 8 bases identical to TRBD2. The DNA end is a closer match to TRBJ2-7, so the J assignment may be wrong. The CDR3 totals 14 residues. The germline gives CDR1 SGHTA, CDR2 FQGNSA. The CDR3 region is CASSSGAGADEQYF. In DNA, the CDR3 is TGTGCCAGCAGCTCTGGAGCGGGAGCGGACGAGCAGTACTTC.

This clonotype has a count of ten or more. The rearrangement links TRBV20-1 to TRBJ2-7; tentative D call: TRBD2 (5 bases). This CDR3 has 14 residues. The germline CDR1 and CDR2 sequences are DFQATT and SNEGSKA (reference sequence). V lost 6 bases and J 0 bases, leaving 15 bases between the germline ends. This CDR3 is CSASSAMSSYEQYF. CDR3 DNA sequence: TGCAGTGCAAGTAGCGCGATGAGCTCCTACGAGCAGTACTTC.

In regard to this clonotype: This clone may be a read error of a much larger clone one base away. This chain joins TRBV7-3 and TRBJ2-5; D might be TRBD2 (6 bases). V dropped 0 bases and J dropped 11 bases, with 10 bases sitting between them. The CDR3 covers 12 residues. Germline lookup yields CDR1 SGHTA and CDR2 FQGTGA. The CDR3: CASSLTRGEQYF. Written as DNA, the CDR3 is TGTGCCAGCAGCTTAACGCGGGGAGAGCAGTACTTC.

Concerning this clonotype: At one of its ends the junction is not consistent with the germline gene, which may arise from a read error. The rearrangement joins TRBV6-5 to TRBJ1-4, with a possible D match to TRBD1 (5 bases). This CDR3 has 14 amino acids. Germline V lookup: CDR1 MNHEY, CDR2 SVGAGI. This chain's CDR3 is CASSRREGNEKRFF. The CDR3 bases are TGTGCCAGCAGTCGCAGGGAGGGCAATGAAAAACGGTTTTTT.

This clonotype showed up many times. This sequence joins TRBV6-2 or TRBV6-3 and TRBJ2-5; perhaps TRBD2 as D (5 bases). The V and J ends lost 7 bases and 6 bases respectively, with 18 bases between them. Per germline, CDR1 MNHEY and CDR2 SVGEGT. The CDR3 runs 14 residues. The CDR3 DNA is TGTGCCAGCACAACTCTAGAGGGATGGCAGACCCAGTACTTC. Amino acid sequence: CASTTLEGWQTQYF.

This sequence joins TRBV12-3 or TRBV12-4 and TRBJ1-2, with 12 bases that match TRBD1. CDR3 size: 18 residues. The V segment lost 3 bases and the J segment 4 bases; nucleotides outside the gene matches: 12. The CDR3 region has the DNA TGTGCCAGCAGTTTTTATTTGGGACAGGGGGCGCGGGGCTATGGCTACACCTTC. Its protein product is CASSFYLGQGARGYGYTF.

This clonotype has only a few counts. The rearrangement uses TRBV7-3 and TRBJ1-1, with unresolved D. CDR3 length: 14 amino acids. V lost 5 bases and J lost 6, with 16 bases in between. CDR1 is SGHTA and CDR2 is FQGTGA in the germline V gene. CDR3 protein: CASSPTPDRPEAFF. CDR3 nucleotides: TGTGCCAGCAGCCCCACCCCGGACCGACCTGAAGCTTTCTTT. The variable domain in full, completed from reference TRBV7-3 and TRBJ1-1, reads GAGVSQTPSNKVTEKGKYVELRCDPISGHTALYWYRQSLGQGPEFLIYFQGTGAADDSGLPNDRFFAVRPEGSVSTLKIQRTERGDSAVYLCASSPTPDRPEAFFGQGTRLTVV.

In its sample, this clonotype was seen a few times. A single base separates this from a much larger clone, so it may be a read error. This sequence joins TRBV5-1 and TRBJ2-1, with a tentative D call TRBD2 (5 bases). Germline V gene lookup returns CDR1 SGHRS and CDR2 YFSETQ. CDR3 size: 13 residues. Here the CDR3 reads CASSLASYDEQFF. DNA of the CDR3: TGCGCCAGCAGCTTGGCTAGCTACGATGAGCAGTTCTTC. Using reference TRBV5-1 and TRBJ2-1 for the parts outside the CDR3, the full variable domain is KAGVTQTPRYLIKTRGQQVTLSCSPISGHRSVSWYQQTPGQGLQFLFEYFSETQRNKGNFPGRFSGRQFSNSRSEMNVSTLELGDSALYLCASSLASYDEQFFGPGTRLTVL.

This clonotype was observed many times. This chain links TRBV7-9 with TRBJ2-7; 7 bases fit TRBD1. This CDR3 is 15 amino acids long. Per the germline V gene, CDR1 is SEHNR and CDR2 is FQNEAQ (reference sequence). The junction had 3 bases not matched to a gene; V was cut back by 1 base and J by 0 bases. The CDR3 nucleotides read TGTGCCAGCAGCTTAGTGGGACAGAGCTCCTACGAGCAGTACTTC. Translation gives CASSLVGQSSYEQYF.

Comments on this clonotype: Just one base apart from a much larger clone, this may be a read error. This rearrangement joins TRBV7-8 to TRBJ2-5; unclear D gene. This CDR3 is built from 13 residues. Germline V gene sequence: CDR1 SGHVS, CDR2 FQNEAQ. The CDR3 protein is CASSLRTQETLYF. CDR3 coding DNA: TGTGCCAGCAGCTTACGAACCCAAGAGACCCTGTACTTC. The variable domain in full, completed from reference TRBV7-8 and TRBJ2-5, reads GAGVSQSPRYKVAKRGQDVALRCDPISGHVSLFWYQQALGQGPEFLTYFQNEAQLDKSGLPSDRFFAERPEGSVSTLKIQRTQQEDSAVYLCASSLRTQETLYFGPGTRLLVL.

As for this clonotype: One end of the junction is discordant with germline, which a read error may explain. This chain joins TRBV4-1 and TRBJ2-6; the match to TRBD1 covers 8 bases. Germline CDR1 reads MGHRA; CDR2 reads YSYEKL. The CDR3 loop spans 17 amino acids. The CDR3 DNA reads as TGCGCCAGCAGCCAGGACAGGGATCGGACGGGGGCCAACGCCCTGACTTTC. Its protein product is CASSQDRDRTGANALTF.

This clonotype was detected many times. The chain links TRBV10-3 to TRBJ2-3; TRBD2 agrees at 7 bases. The germline CDR1 and CDR2 sequences are ENHRY and SYGVKD. This CDR3 is 15 amino acids long. Trimming at V came to 0 bases and at J to 5 bases, leaving 5 bases not matched to a gene. CDR3 residues: CAISESRGSGDTQYF. The CDR3 DNA reads TGTGCCATCAGTGAGTCTCGCGGGAGTGGAGATACGCAGTATTTT.

This clonotype has only a few counts. Written as DNA, the CDR3 is TGCGCCAGCAGCTTGTACGGGGGAGACGAGCAGTACTTC. The encoded protein is CASSLYGGDEQYF. This rearrangement joins TRBV5-1 to TRBJ2-7; weak D call: TRBD2 (6 bases). The CDR3 sequence is 13 residues long. Looked up from germline, CDR1 is SGHRS and CDR2 is YFSETQ. V was cut by 1 base and J by 5 bases, with 10 bases left in between. Filled out from reference TRBV5-1 and TRBJ2-7, the complete variable domain reads KAGVTQTPRYLIKTRGQQVTLSCSPISGHRSVSWYQQTPGQGLQFLFEYFSETQRNKGNFPGRFSGRQFSNSRSEMNVSTLELGDSALYLCASSLYGGDEQYFGPGTRLTVT.

This clonotype was detected ten times or more. V and J are TRBV4-1 and TRBJ2-1; 8 bases line up with TRBD2. CDR1 is MGHRA and CDR2 is YSYEKL in the germline V gene. Losses at the gene ends were 0 bases for V and 5 bases for J; bases not matched to a gene: 3. The CDR3 extends over 15 amino acids. CDR3 in amino acids: CASSQEDSGNNEQFF. CDR3 in DNA: TGCGCCAGCAGCCAAGAGGATAGCGGGAACAATGAGCAGTTCTTC.

This clonotype was detected a few times. The chain recombines TRBV6-5 with TRBJ1-4, with D possibly being TRBD1 (5 bases). Germline CDR1 and CDR2: MNHEY and SVGAGI. V was trimmed by 5 bases and J by 7 bases, leaving 20 bases between them. The CDR3 length is 16 residues. CDR3 sequence reads: CASSLALDGGGEKLFF. CDR3 coding DNA: TGTGCCAGCAGTCTAGCCCTTGACGGGGGAGGTGAAAAACTGTTTTTT.

The chain joins TRBV6-2 or TRBV6-3 to TRBJ2-6; D not certain. The CDR3 covers 14 residues. The V end lost 7 bases, the J end lost 2 bases, and 9 bases lay between the germline ends. CDR1 is MNHEY, CDR2 SVGEGT, per germline. The CDR3 bases are TGTGCCAGCACCAGAATCGCTGGGGCCAACGTCCTGACTTTC. Translation gives CASTRIAGANVLTF.

The chain uses TRBV20-1 and TRBJ2-3; 9 nucleotides line up with TRBD2. There are 15 residues in the CDR3. The trim removed 8 bases at V and 0 bases at J, leaving 9 bases unmatched. Germline V gene data show CDR1 as DFQATT and CDR2 as SNEGSKA (reference sequence). This chain's CDR3 is CSTSRLAESTDTQYF. CDR3 DNA sequence: TGCAGTACTTCCCGACTAGCGGAAAGCACAGATACGCAGTATTTT.